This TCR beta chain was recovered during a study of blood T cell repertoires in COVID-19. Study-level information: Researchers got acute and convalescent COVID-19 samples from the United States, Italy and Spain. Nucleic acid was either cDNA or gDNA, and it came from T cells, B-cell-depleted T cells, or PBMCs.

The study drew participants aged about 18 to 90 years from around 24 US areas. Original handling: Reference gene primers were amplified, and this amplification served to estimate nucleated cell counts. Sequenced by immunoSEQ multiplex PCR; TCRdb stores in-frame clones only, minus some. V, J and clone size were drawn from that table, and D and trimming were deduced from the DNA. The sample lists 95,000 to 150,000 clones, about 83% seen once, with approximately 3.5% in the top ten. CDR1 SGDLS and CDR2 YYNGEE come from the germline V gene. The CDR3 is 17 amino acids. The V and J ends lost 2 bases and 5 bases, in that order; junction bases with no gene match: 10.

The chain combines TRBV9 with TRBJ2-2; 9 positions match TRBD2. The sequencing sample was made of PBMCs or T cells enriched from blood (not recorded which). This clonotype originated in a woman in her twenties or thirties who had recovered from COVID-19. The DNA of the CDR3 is TGTGCCAGCAGCGTGCCCCTTAGCGGGAGACGTACCGGGGAGCTGTTTTTT. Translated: CASSVPLSGRRTGELFF.